What follows is one T cell receptor beta chain and its context. Antigen specificity is unknown. Reprocessing the 5' RACE reads, TCRdb reports a single entry for every CDR3 protein and omits DNA. The table lists about 420,000 distinct CDR3 sequences. This sample is drawn from a study of monozygotic twins with inflammatory bowel disease. Notes on the study in general: Inverse Simpson values showed less TCRbeta diversity in IBD patients than in their healthy co-twins. The data offered no way to tell different T cell subtypes apart.

The authors drew about 2.7 ml of blood from each donor. Sequencing used blood. This receptor was obtained from a human donor with ulcerative colitis or Crohn's disease, or a healthy co-twin of an affected twin (not recorded which).

CDR3: CAISEAGNGREQFF. The chain combines TRBV10-3 with TRBJ2-1. CDR1 is ENHRY and CDR2 is SYGVKD in the germline V gene. The CDR3 contains 14 residues.